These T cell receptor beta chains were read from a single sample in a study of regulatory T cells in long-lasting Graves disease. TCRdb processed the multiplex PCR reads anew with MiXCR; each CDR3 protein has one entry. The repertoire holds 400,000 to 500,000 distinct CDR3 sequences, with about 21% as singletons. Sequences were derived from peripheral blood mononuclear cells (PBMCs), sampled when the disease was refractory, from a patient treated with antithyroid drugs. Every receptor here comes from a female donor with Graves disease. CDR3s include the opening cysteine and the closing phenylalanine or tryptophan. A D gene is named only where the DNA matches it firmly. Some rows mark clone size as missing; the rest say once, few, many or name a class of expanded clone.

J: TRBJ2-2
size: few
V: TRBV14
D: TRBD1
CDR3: CASSQGGTGTGELFF
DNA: TGTGCCAGCAGCCAAGGGGGGACAGGCACCGGGGAGCTGTTTTTT

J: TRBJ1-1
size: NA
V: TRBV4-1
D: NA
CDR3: CASSQAFAGTEAFF
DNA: TGCGCCAGCAGCCAAGCGTTTGCGGGCACTGAAGCTTTCTTT

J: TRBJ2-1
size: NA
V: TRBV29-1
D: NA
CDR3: CSAKRVQGGSSYNEQFF
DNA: TGCAGCGCTAAGCGGGTACAGGGTGGAAGCTCCTACAATGAGCAGTTCTTC

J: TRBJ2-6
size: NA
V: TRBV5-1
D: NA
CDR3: CASSQQQGSGANVLTF
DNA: TGCGCCAGCAGCCAGCAGCAGGGCTCTGGGGCCAACGTCCTGACTTTC

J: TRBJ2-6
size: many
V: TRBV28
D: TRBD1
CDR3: CASSEPAGTGSGANVLTF
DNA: TGTGCCAGCAGTGAGCCCGCCGGGACAGGCTCTGGGGCCAACGTCCTGACTTTC

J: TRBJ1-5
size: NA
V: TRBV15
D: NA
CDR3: CATSEAIGQPNQPQHF
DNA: TGTGCCACCAGCGAGGCAATTGGACAGCCTAATCAGCCCCAGCATTTT

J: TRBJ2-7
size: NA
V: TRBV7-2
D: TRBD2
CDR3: CASSLVGGTSGTKGGGYEQYF
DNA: TGTGCCAGCAGCTTAGTAGGCGGGACTAGCGGAACCAAAGGAGGTGGTTACGAGCAGTACTTC

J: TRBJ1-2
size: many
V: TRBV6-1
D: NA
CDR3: CASSRQARNDVGYTF
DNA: TGTGCCAGCAGTAGACAGGCGCGGAATGATGTGGGCTACACCTTC

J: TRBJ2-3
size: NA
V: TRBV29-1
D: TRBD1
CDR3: CSVEAYKDRWATDTQYF
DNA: TGCAGCGTTGAAGCGTATAAGGACAGGTGGGCAACAGATACGCAGTATTTT

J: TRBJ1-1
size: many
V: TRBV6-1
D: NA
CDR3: CASSGTGAGTEAFF
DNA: TGTGCCAGCAGTGGGACCGGGGCGGGGACTGAAGCTTTCTTT

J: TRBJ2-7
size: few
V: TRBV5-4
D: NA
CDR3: CASSLEPGPYEQYF
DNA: TGTGCCAGCAGCTTGGAACCAGGGCCCTACGAGCAGTACTTC

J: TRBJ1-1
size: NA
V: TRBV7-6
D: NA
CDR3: CASSLAGEGTEAFF
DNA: TGTGCCAGCAGCTTAGCAGGGGAAGGGACTGAAGCTTTCTTT

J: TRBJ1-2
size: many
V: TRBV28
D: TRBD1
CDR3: CASSLGQGAVYGYTF
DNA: TGTGCCAGCAGTTTGGGACAGGGGGCGGTCTATGGCTACACCTTC

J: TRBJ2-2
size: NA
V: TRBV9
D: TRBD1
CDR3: CASSPTTGVNTGELFF
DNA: TGTGCCAGCAGCCCTACGACAGGGGTGAACACCGGGGAGCTGTTTTTT

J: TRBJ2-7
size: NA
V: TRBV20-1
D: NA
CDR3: CSASQGDVYEQYF
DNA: TGCAGTGCTAGCCAGGGTGATGTCTACGAGCAGTACTTC

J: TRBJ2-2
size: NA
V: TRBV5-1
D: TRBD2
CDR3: CASSPAGTSANTGELFF
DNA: TGCGCCAGCAGCCCGGCCGGGACTAGCGCGAACACCGGGGAGCTGTTTTTT

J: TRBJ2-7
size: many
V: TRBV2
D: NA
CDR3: CASSEGGYEQYF
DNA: TGTGCCAGCAGTGAAGGGGGCTACGAGCAGTACTTC

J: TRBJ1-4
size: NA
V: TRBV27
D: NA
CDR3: CASSLRGEGKLFF
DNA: TGTGCCAGCAGTTTACGGGGCGAGGGGAAGCTGTTTTTT

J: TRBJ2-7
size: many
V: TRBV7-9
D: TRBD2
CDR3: CASRAAGPSYEQYF
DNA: TGTGCCAGCCGAGCAGCGGGGCCGTCCTACGAGCAGTACTTC

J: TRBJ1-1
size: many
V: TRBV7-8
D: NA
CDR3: CASSLGTALQAFF
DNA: TGTGCCAGCAGCTTAGGGACAGCGCTGCAGGCTTTCTTT

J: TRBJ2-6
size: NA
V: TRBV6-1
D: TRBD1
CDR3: CASANGQGRSGANVLTF
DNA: TGTGCCAGCGCGAACGGACAGGGAAGGTCTGGGGCCAACGTCCTGACTTTC

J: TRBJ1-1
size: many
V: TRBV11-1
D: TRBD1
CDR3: CASSRRMGQMNTEAFF
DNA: TGTGCCAGCAGCCGAAGGATGGGACAGATGAACACTGAAGCTTTCTTT

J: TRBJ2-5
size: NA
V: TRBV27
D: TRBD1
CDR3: CASSLLRTGIGETQYF
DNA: TGTGCCAGCAGTTTACTGAGGACAGGGATAGGAGAGACCCAGTACTTC

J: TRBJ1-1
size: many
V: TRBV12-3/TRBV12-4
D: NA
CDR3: CASSGRSSNTEAFF
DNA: TGTGCCAGCAGTGGACGGAGCTCGAACACTGAAGCTTTCTTT